This T cell receptor (beta chain) was obtained from a study of CD8 T cells in Susac syndrome. A quantity of about 0.5 to 1 ug RNA underwent reverse transcription using random hexamers. Each CDR3 protein gets one entry after TCRdb re-called the immunoSEQ multiplex PCR reads with MiXCR. The table lists roughly 200,000 distinct CDR3 sequences, approximately 95% of them singletons. The CDR3 consists of 15 residues. The V gene's germline CDR1 is KGHSH and CDR2 LQKENI. The trim removed 1 base at V and 8 bases at J, leaving 6 bases unmatched. V gene TRBV18 combines with J gene TRBJ2-1; TRBD2 matches 9 bases. This TCR was sampled from a human donor in good health. The material sequenced was CD4+ T cells from PBMCs. DNA of the CDR3: TGTGCCAGCTCACCACTAGCTAGCGGGAAAGATGAGCAGTTCTTC. This codes for CASSPLASGKDEQFF.